This T cell receptor beta chain was identified during a study of blood T cell repertoires in COVID-19 (dated by TCRdb to 2020 to 2022). For the wider study: Samples covering the acute and convalescent phases of COVID-19 were provided by collaborators in the United States, Italy and Spain. The prospective study material was composed of cDNA or gDNA derived from T cells, B-cell-depleted T cells, or PBMCs. Deeply sampled blood TCRbeta repertoires from subjects exposed to, actively infected with, or recovered from COVID-19 were included in the dataset. A freely available public database, intended as a resource for researchers studying the immune response to SARS-CoV-2, is where the repertoires were released. Samples came from the ongoing ImmuneRACE study (first 160 participants) plus 1,254 subjects from 6 global collaborators. Nearly every sample came with metadata listing a de-identified subject ID, COVID-19 status, age in years and sex. HLA class I and class II types, where available, came from metadata supplied by the sample provider rather than from assay-based typing.

As to this clone: Its antigen target is currently unknown. Base qualities are not recorded, but no much larger clone differs from it by a single base.

Samples from volunteer blood donors who had recovered from COVID-19 were contributed by a second Seattle source. The collaborating institutions used their own protocols to collect whole blood in K2EDTA tubes. For TCRbeta analysis, collaborator samples were shipped as frozen whole blood, as isolated PBMCs, or as DNA extracted from either sample type. TCRbeta CDR3 regions were amplified from genomic DNA by means of the immunoSEQ Assay, a bias-controlled multiplex PCR. On the authors' methods: The number of nucleated cells in each sample was estimated by amplification of reference gene primers within the assay. Sequence reads were collapsed and filtered to measure the absolute abundance of every unique TCRbeta CDR3 rearrangement. For each sample, productive Simpson clonality was calculated as the square root of Simpson's diversity index over productive rearrangements. TCRdb provides this immuneACCESS table in a form limited to in-frame rearrangements. Some clones are lacking; in checked studies, under half of them reflect an unresolved V gene, and why the rest are absent is not known. V, J and clone size were drawn from that table, and D and trimming were deduced from the DNA. The sample table records just under 150,000 clones; around 87% of these occur just once. The ten top clones hold roughly two fifths of the sample.

Study-wide findings and limitations: Clinical and demographic metadata were provided uncurated, with the amount varying by source and participant.

The sequence derives from a middle-aged man who had recovered from COVID-19. Material for sequencing was peripheral blood.

The CDR3 region reads CASSARLGQGTDTQYF. The bases are TGTGCCAGCAGCGCTCGCCTGGGACAGGGTACAGATACGCAGTATTTT. The chain was built from TRBV11-2 and TRBJ2-3, with 9 central nucleotides matching TRBD1. Clipping removes 5 bases from V and 3 bases from J, with 9 as the unmatched junction base count. CDR1 and CDR2, looked up from the germline V gene, are SGHAT and FQNNGV. The CDR3 has 16 amino acids, counting the end cysteine and phenylalanine. The read is trimmed to its CDR3 DNA, 48 bases read in frame from base 1.